The TCR beta chain described here comes from a study of blood T cell repertoires in COVID-19. Study-level information: The analysed material was cDNA or gDNA that came from T cells, B-cell-depleted T cells, or PBMCs.

The CDR3 loop spans 15 amino acids. Looked up from germline, CDR1 is MNHNS and CDR2 is SASEGT. V was pared by 3 bases and J by 1 base, with 9 bases between. Measured with immunoSEQ multiplex PCR; TCRdb has only the in-frame clones, and not every one. Of some 170,000 clones listed, around 90% are singletons. The sequence was collected from a man in his 60s with active or convalescent COVID-19. The sample taken for sequencing was peripheral blood. V usage is TRBV6-1 and J usage is TRBJ1-4, with D maybe TRBD1 (5 bases). The CDR3 sequence: CASSEMGGTNEKLFF. Written as DNA, the CDR3 is TGTGCCAGCAGTGAGATGGGGGGAACTAATGAAAAACTGTTTTTT.